The source of this TCR beta chain is a study of blood T cells in healthy people across ages. Through a sample-barcoded 5' primer and a J-beta primer mix, a second PCR was run for roughly 7 to 12 cycles. MiXCR, applied by TCRdb to the 5' RACE reads, yields one record per CDR3 protein. Of about 640,000 distinct CDR3 sequences in the sample, 58% are singletons; the top ten hold 35% to 40%. Germline V CDR1 and CDR2: SQVTM, ANQGSEA. Between the trimmed V and J ends, which lost 4 bases and 5 bases, there was a span of 14 bases. There are 13 residues in the CDR3. This clonotype has a handful of counts. This TCR derives from a man in his 60s in good health. Sequenced material: blood. This sequence joins TRBV29-1 and TRBJ2-5, with D uncertain. The CDR3 region is CSVAMSAMETQYF. The DNA of the CDR3 is TGCAGCGTTGCTATGTCGGCGATGGAGACCCAGTACTTC.